This T cell receptor (beta chain) was captured by sequencing in a study of blood T cell repertoires in COVID-19. Turning to the study itself: Sites across the United States, Italy and Spain contributed samples from acute and convalescent COVID-19.

This clone was detected only a few times. Generated by immunoSEQ multiplex PCR, the TCRdb table keeps only in-frame clones and is missing some. The sample contains a few hundred thousand clones, 87% of which appear only once. In germline, CDR1 is MDHEN, CDR2 SYDVKM. The CDR3 runs 10 residues. V lost 8 bases, J lost 6 bases, and 5 bases lay in between. Across 20 to 25 US areas, participants ranged in age from roughly 18 to 89 years. The origin of this receptor is a woman aged 45 to 65 who had recovered from COVID-19. Material: PBMCs or T cells enriched from blood (not recorded which). The chain couples TRBV28 to TRBJ1-5; D not certain. The CDR3 here is CASGGQPQHF. DNA of the CDR3: TGTGCCAGCGGAGGTCAGCCCCAGCATTTT.